These 2 T cell receptor beta chains were sequenced from one sample in a study of human T cells and chemical hapten exposure. Each CDR3 protein is one row after TCRdb ran MiXCR on the RACE reads. The sample holds some 350,000 distinct CDR3 sequences, about 6.3% seen once. Time point denoted: patch test 2, 6 weeks after DPC sensitization. Treatment meaning: therapeutic diphenylcyclopropenone sensitization with weekly scalp DPC. Specimen: whole blood, collected in connection with sensitization to the hapten diphenylcyclopropenone (DPC). Source of these receptors: a woman in her late teens or twenties with alopecia areata. Some clones in this sample may be carry-over from other donors' samples.

The V call is TRBV7-9, the J call TRBJ2-3, with D possibly called TRBD1 or TRBD2 (5 bases each). Trimming shortened V by 5 bases and J by 3 bases, and 12 bases separated the two germline ends. CDR1 is SEHNR, CDR2 FQNEAQ, per germline (reference sequence). This CDR3 has 14 amino acids. The CDR3 coding sequence is TGTGCCAGCAGCCCTACTTGGGGGACAGATACGCAGTATTTT. Its translation: CASSPTWGTDTQYF.

The chain carries TRBV28 and TRBJ2-7; 9 bases align to TRBD1. With 8 bases clipped from V and 0 bases from J, the junction kept 11 bases outside the gene matches. The CDR3 has 16 amino acids. CDR1 is MDHEN, CDR2 SYDVKM, per germline. The CDR3 sequence is CASLSPAGQGSYEQYF. CDR3 DNA sequence: TGTGCCAGCCTGTCCCCAGCGGGACAGGGCTCCTACGAGCAGTACTTC.